The 21 T cell receptor beta chains in this list originate from one sample, sequenced in a study of blood T cell repertoires in COVID-19. Assay: immunoSEQ multiplex PCR; the TCRdb copy retains only in-frame clones and omits some. There are a few hundred thousand clones in the sample; approximately 89% occur only once, and less than 2.5% lies in the top ten. The specimen was PBMCs or T cells enriched from blood (not recorded which). These TCRs come from a man between 40 and 49 years old in a cohort exposed to, infected with or recovered from COVID-19 (not recorded which).

This chain joins TRBV10-2 and TRBJ1-5; the D is unclear. CDR1 and CDR2 from the germline V gene are WSHSY and SAAADI. Trimming shortened V by 1 base and J by 8 bases, and 9 bases separated the two germline ends. The CDR3 is made up of 13 amino acids. The CDR3 sequence: CASSEFQEEPQHF. The CDR3 nucleotides read TGCGCCAGCAGTGAGTTCCAGGAGGAGCCCCAGCATTTT.

This rearrangement joins TRBV6-5 to TRBJ1-4; 11 bases are a match to TRBD1. V gave up 7 bases and J gave up 8 bases; unmatched junction bases: 9. Germline V CDR1 and CDR2: MNHEY, SVGAGI. The CDR3 has 15 amino acids. CDR3 residues: CASTFSWTGGEKLFF. The CDR3 bases are TGTGCCAGCACATTTTCTTGGACAGGGGGCGAAAAACTGTTTTTT.

The chain joins TRBV10-1 to TRBJ1-2; D is undetermined. This CDR3 comprises 13 residues. The germline gives CDR1 WNHNN, CDR2 SYGVQD (reference sequence). V gave up 0 bases and J gave up 5 bases, with 7 bases separating them. The CDR3 loop is CASSESREYGYTF. For the CDR3, the DNA is TGCGCCAGCAGTGAGTCGAGGGAATATGGCTACACCTTC.

Notes on this clone: The identical CDR3 is also encoded by other nucleotide sequences in the sample. This sequence joins TRBV5-5 and TRBJ1-1; the match to TRBD1 covers 8 bases. This CDR3 is built from 15 residues. The ends lost 4 bases at V and 1 base at J; junction bases unmatched: 6. CDR1 is SGHKS and CDR2 is YYEKEE in the germline V gene (reference sequence). CDR3 sequence (DNA): TGTGCCAGCAGCCCCTGGACAGGGAGGAACACTGAAGCTTTCTTT. It codes for CASSPWTGRNTEAFF.

The J gene is TRBJ1-2, the V gene TRBV9; no reliable D call. In germline, CDR1 is SGDLS, CDR2 YYNGEE. The CDR3 has 15 amino acids. V was pared by 0 bases and J by 0 bases, with 9 bases between. The CDR3 region has the DNA TGTGCCAGCAGCGTAGCGGGAACAACTAACTATGGCTACACCTTC. It encodes CASSVAGTTNYGYTF. Full variable domain (outside the CDR3, taken from reference TRBV9 and TRBJ1-2): DSGVTQTPKHLITATGQRVTLRCSPRSGDLSVYWYQQSLDQGLQFLIQYYNGEERAKGNILERFSAQQFPDLHSELNLSSLELGDSALYFCASSVAGTTNYGYTFGSGTRLTVV.

Details on this clone: Other DNA sequences in the same sample also yield this CDR3. The V gene is TRBV5-1, the J gene TRBJ1-3; D ambiguous. Trimming stripped 0 bases from V and 0 bases from J, with 4 bases between. Germline CDR1 SGHRS, CDR2 YFSETQ. CDR3 length equals 14 residues. The DNA of the CDR3 is TGCGCCAGCAGCTTGGACAGCTCTGGAAACACCATATATTTT. It translates to CASSLDSSGNTIYF.

This clone was observed a single time. The chain links TRBV11-2 to TRBJ2-5; 10 bases agree with TRBD2. V shed 1 base, J shed 1 base, and the junction held 6 bases outside the gene matches. Germline V lookup: CDR1 SGHAT, CDR2 FQNNGV. The CDR3 is 17 amino acids. In nucleotides, the CDR3 is TGTGCCAGCAGCTTAGCGGTGACTAGCGGGTCCCAAGAGACCCAGTACTTC. Translated: CASSLAVTSGSQETQYF.

The genes are TRBV11-1 and TRBJ1-2, with 7 bases aligning to TRBD1. With 5 bases clipped from V and 4 bases from J, the junction kept 13 bases outside the gene matches. The CDR3 spans 16 residues. Germline V gene lookup returns CDR1 SGHAT and CDR2 FQDESV (reference sequence). The CDR3 DNA reads TGTGCCAGCAGCCCCATGGAGGGGGCGCCGGGCTATGGCTACACCTTC. Its protein product is CASSPMEGAPGYGYTF.

The chain combines TRBV19 with TRBJ1-2; 7 bases match TRBD1. This CDR3 spans 14 amino acids. The trim removed 3 bases at V and 0 bases at J, leaving 1 base unmatched. The germline V gene encodes CDR1 LNHDA and CDR2 SQIVND (reference sequence). In nucleotides, the CDR3 is TGTGCCAGTAGTATGGGACAGACTAACTATGGCTACACCTTC. It encodes CASSMGQTNYGYTF.

This clone was detected only once. The rearrangement joins TRBV3-1 (or the pseudogene TRBV3-2) to TRBJ2-7; 9 bases are shared with TRBD2. This CDR3 region has 16 residues. The germline CDR1 and CDR2 sequences are LGHDT and YNNKEL (reference sequence). Trimming cost V 1 base and J 0 bases; bases outside gene matches: 4. For the CDR3, the DNA is TGTGCCAGCAGCCAAGGACTAGCGGACAGCTCCTACGAGCAGTACTTC. Amino acid sequence: CASSQGLADSSYEQYF.

The genes are TRBV5-5 and TRBJ2-1; 7 bases are a match to TRBD1. V shed 2 bases and J 4 bases; nucleotides not matched to a gene: 9. The CDR3 spans 16 residues. From germline, CDR1 is SGHKS and CDR2 YYEKEE (reference sequence). CDR3 amino acids: CASSFSGTELYNEQFF. Written as DNA, the CDR3 is TGTGCCAGCAGCTTTTCCGGGACAGAACTATACAATGAGCAGTTCTTC.

The chain joins TRBV3-1 (or the pseudogene TRBV3-2) to TRBJ2-1, with 9 positions matching TRBD2. The CDR3 contains 18 residues. After removal of 0 bases from V and 6 bases from J, the junction contained 12 bases not matched to a gene. CDR1 and CDR2 from the germline V gene are LGHDT and YNNKEL (reference sequence). CDR3 nucleotides: TGTGCCAGCAGCCAAGACGGGAGAGCGGGAGGATTTACCAATGAGCAGTTCTTC. Its protein product is CASSQDGRAGGFTNEQFF.

This clone has a single count. J is TRBJ2-1 and V is TRBV28, with D unresolved. Trimming cost V 5 bases and J 7 bases, with 9 bases left between them. The germline V gene has CDR1 MDHEN and CDR2 SYDVKM. This CDR3 spans 12 amino acids. The CDR3 DNA is TGTGCCAGCAGTCAGTCGGAGAATGAGCAGTTCTTC. Translation: CASSQSENEQFF.

The chain joins TRBV28 to TRBJ1-4; D ambiguous. This CDR3 has 15 residues. The ends were cut back, 2 bases at V and 4 bases at J, with 11 bases in the middle. The germline CDR1 and CDR2 sequences are MDHEN and SYDVKM. The CDR3 here is CASSLSQVYNEKLFF. Here the CDR3 DNA reads TGTGCCAGCAGTTTAAGCCAGGTGTATAATGAAAAACTGTTTTTT.

This chain links TRBV4-1 with TRBJ2-1, with unresolved D. There are 18 residues in the CDR3. V was cut by 0 bases and J by 0 bases, with 15 bases left in between. Germline V gene data show CDR1 as MGHRA and CDR2 as YSYEKL. As DNA, the CDR3 is TGCGCCAGCAGCCAAGATCTACCCGATTCTGCCTCCTACAATGAGCAGTTCTTC. This codes for CASSQDLPDSASYNEQFF.

For the CDR3, the DNA is TGTGCCAGCAGCCCAGGGACAGGGGTAGGTTCACCCCTCCACTTT. It codes for CASSPGTGVGSPLHF. The chain is built from TRBV3-1 (or the pseudogene TRBV3-2) and TRBJ1-6, with 10 bases lining up with TRBD1. Germline values: CDR1 LGHDT, CDR2 YNNKEL (reference sequence). V shed 4 bases and J 9 bases; nucleotides not matched to a gene: 6. This CDR3 has 15 amino acids.

The chain uses TRBV5-6 and TRBJ1-1, with D perhaps matching TRBD1 (5 bases). The V end was cut by 0 bases, the J end by 10 bases, with 13 bases between. Germline loops: CDR1 SGHDT, CDR2 YYEEEE. This CDR3 region has 13 residues. CDR3 loop: CASSLAGMDGAFF. The CDR3 region has the DNA TGTGCCAGCAGCTTGGCAGGGATGGATGGAGCTTTCTTT.

This chain connects TRBV7-3 to TRBJ1-1; possible D gene TRBD1, 5 bases. Trimming pared 6 bases from V and 0 bases from J, leaving 14 bases between. This CDR3 spans 15 amino acids. CDR1 and CDR2 from the germline V gene are SGHTA and FQGTGA. The DNA for the CDR3 is TGTGCCAGCAGTCTAAGCCCAGGGATGAACACTGAAGCTTTCTTT. This translates into CASSLSPGMNTEAFF. Full variable domain (missing parts from reference TRBV7-3 and TRBJ1-1): GAGVSQTPSNKVTEKGKYVELRCDPISGHTALYWYRQSLGQGPEFLIYFQGTGAADDSGLPNDRFFAVRPEGSVSTLKIQRTERGDSAVYLCASSLSPGMNTEAFFGQGTRLTVV.

In the case of this clone: A junction end diverges from the germline sequence, so it may reflect a read error. The rearrangement links TRBV10-1 to TRBJ1-1; 10 bases are a match to TRBD1. From germline, CDR1 is WNHNN and CDR2 SYGVQD (reference sequence). This CDR3 has 14 amino acids. CDR3 amino acids: CASSPGQGNAEAFF. For the CDR3, the DNA is TGCGCCAGCAGCCCGGGACAGGGGAACGCTGAAGCTTTCTTT.

The chain carries TRBV28 and TRBJ1-3, with 9 nucleotides matching TRBD1. The ends lost 5 bases at V and 0 bases at J; junction bases unmatched: 2. Germline V gene data show CDR1 as MDHEN and CDR2 as SYDVKM. The CDR3 is 15 residues long. CDR3 bases: TGTGCCAGCAGTATGGACAGGGGCTCTGGAAACACCATATATTTT. It yields the protein CASSMDRGSGNTIYF.

The chain links TRBV18 to TRBJ1-4, with 7 bases lining up with TRBD1. The trim removed 3 bases at V and 3 bases at J, leaving 7 bases unmatched. The CDR3 runs 16 residues. Germline CDR1 is KGHSH and CDR2 is LQKENI. CDR3 DNA: TGTGCCAGCTCACCGCTGGGAGGACAGGCTAATGAAAAACTGTTTTTT. Amino acid sequence: CASSPLGGQANEKLFF.